The sequence of this TCR beta chain was determined in a study of blood T cell repertoires in COVID-19. The overall study: COVID-19 samples collected from the United States, Italy and Spain covered acute and convalescent phases.

Between the trimmed V and J ends, which lost 3 bases and 2 bases, there was a span of 7 bases. Germline CDR1 reads LGHDT; CDR2 reads YNNKEL (reference sequence). The CDR3 has 13 amino acids. TCRdb's copy holds only in-frame clones and misses some; the assay was immunoSEQ multiplex PCR. The sample lists 100,000 to 150,000 clones; approximately 80% were seen once. The sequenced material came from peripheral blood. The clonotype originates from a man in his 60s with acute or convalescent COVID-19. This chain uses TRBV3-1 (or the pseudogene TRBV3-2) with TRBJ1-1, with D possibly matching TRBD1 (6 bases). The CDR3 sequence: CASSQGHNTEAFF. The CDR3 nucleotides are TGTGCCAGCAGCCAGGGACACAACACTGAAGCTTTCTTT.